This T cell receptor (beta chain) was recovered during a study of PD-1 blockade in mismatch repair-deficient tumors. Study-wide background: Patients had approximately 11 mismatch repair-deficient cancer types, all previously treated and progressing.

Sequencing was performed with immunoSEQ multiplex PCR; in TCRdb, only in-frame clones are kept and a portion is missing. The table shows 120,000 or so clones, with around 87% occurring only once. This CDR3 has 22 residues. The V gene end was trimmed by 0 bases and the J gene end by 3 bases; junction bases not matched to a gene: 12. CDR1 is MDHEN and CDR2 is SYDVKM in the germline V gene. Study observations and caveats: After pembrolizumab, tumor-resident clones rose rapidly, then generally contracted before radiologic responses.

Of note for this clone: What it binds is not known.

Sequencing used peripheral blood, obtained 44 weeks after starting pembrolizumab. This sequence originates from an adult with mismatch repair-deficient cancer. The rearrangement links TRBV28 to TRBJ2-6, with 15 bases lining up with TRBD2. The CDR3 sequence is CASSLWLGTSGGLRVGANVLTF. The CDR3 DNA is TGTGCCAGCAGTTTATGGCTCGGGACTAGCGGGGGGCTCAGGGTTGGGGCCAACGTCCTGACTTTC.